This T cell receptor beta chain came from a study of CD8 T cells in ankylosing spondylitis. With 0 bases removed from V and 4 bases from J, the gap between germline ends came to 11 bases. This CDR3 region has 14 residues. Germline V gene data show CDR1 as DFQATT and CDR2 as SNEGSKA (reference sequence). TCRdb called the 5' RACE reads again in MiXCR, with one record for every CDR3 protein. The sample shows 250,000 to 400,000 distinct CDR3 sequences, about 9.9% of them seen only once. The specimen sequenced was blood, either unsorted or a sorted T cell fraction (not recorded which). J is TRBJ2-3 and V is TRBV20-1, with D uncertain. The sequence came from a female donor with ankylosing spondylitis or in good health (not recorded which). The CDR3 DNA sequence: TGCAGTGCTAGAGATAGGAAAGGAGCAGATACGCAGTATTTT. Amino acid sequence: CSARDRKGADTQYF.